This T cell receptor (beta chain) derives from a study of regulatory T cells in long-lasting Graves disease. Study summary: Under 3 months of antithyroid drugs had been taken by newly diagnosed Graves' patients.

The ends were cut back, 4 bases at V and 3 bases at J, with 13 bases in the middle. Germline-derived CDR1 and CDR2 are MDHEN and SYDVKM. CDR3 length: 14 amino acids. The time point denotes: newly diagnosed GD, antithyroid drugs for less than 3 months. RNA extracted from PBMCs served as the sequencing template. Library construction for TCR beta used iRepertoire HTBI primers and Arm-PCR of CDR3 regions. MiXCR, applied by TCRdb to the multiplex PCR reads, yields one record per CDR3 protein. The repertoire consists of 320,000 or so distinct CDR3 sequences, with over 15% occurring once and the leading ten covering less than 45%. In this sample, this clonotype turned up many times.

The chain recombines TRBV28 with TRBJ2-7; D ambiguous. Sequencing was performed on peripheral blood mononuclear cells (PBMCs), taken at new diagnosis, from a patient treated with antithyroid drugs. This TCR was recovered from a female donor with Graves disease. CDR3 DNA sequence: TGTGCCAGCAGTTCCGGCGACAAGTTCTACGAGCAGTACTTC. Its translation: CASSSGDKFYEQYF.